This T cell receptor (beta chain) was observed in a study of T cells in women clearing cervical HPV infection. The germline CDR1 and CDR2 sequences are SGHNT and YENEEA. This CDR3 has 14 residues. V lost 5 bases to trimming and J lost 3 bases; unmatched junction nucleotides: 2. As regards this clone: The missing CDR3 end, 3 residues past where the read stops, is filled in from the germline J gene.

Data came from immunoSEQ multiplex PCR; TCRdb stores just in-frame clones and leaves some out. This sample's clone table lists more than 20,000 clones. J is TRBJ1-3 and V is TRBV11-3, with TRBD1 identical over 9 bases. The sample taken for sequencing was blood buffy coat. The TCR originated in a woman between 18 and 70 years old with a cervical HPV16 infection that either progressed to CIN3+ or cleared (not recorded which). CDR3 sequence reads: CASSKGQGGNTIYF. CDR3 DNA, as far as it was read: TGTGCCAGCAGCAAGGGACAGGGTGGAAACACC.